This T cell receptor (beta chain) was recorded in a study of memory CD8 T cells in hepatitis C reinfection. Time point defined: peak reinfection, 3 to 8 weeks after reinfection detection. The sorted cells went straight to TCR sequencing with no prior in vitro expansion. This table comes from immunoSEQ multiplex PCR, and its TCRdb copy is limited to in-frame clones, with some not included. The table has around 47,000 clones, approximately 90% seen once. Germline V gene sequence: CDR1 SGDLS, CDR2 YYNGEE. The CDR3 runs to 14 residues. V lost 3 bases to trimming and J lost 1 base; unmatched junction nucleotides: 4.

The sequenced sample was naive CD8+ T cells sorted from blood. The origin of this receptor is a man aged 18 to 30 with hepatitis C virus infection. This chain uses TRBV9 with TRBJ2-7; 7 positions agree with TRBD1. CDR3 nucleotides: TGTGCCAGCAGCGCGACAGGGTCTTCCTACGAGCAGTACTTC. It is translated as CASSATGSSYEQYF.